The sequence of this T cell receptor beta chain was determined in a study of T cell responses to AZD1222 COVID-19 vaccine. Study-level findings and limits: Donor demographics were predominantly white British with a female majority; clonal diversity may be underestimated. Reportedly, close to half of spike-specific TCRs are directed against unmutated variant regions.

The assay was immunoSEQ multiplex PCR, and TCRdb's table has in-frame clones only and misses some. The sample yields some 80,000 clones, 90% seen once. Comment on this clone: Its matching antigen is unknown.

Source: peripheral blood, taken on day 0 of AZD1222 vaccination. This TCR was recovered from an adult in good health.

The CDR3 region is CASSYSAGTGQPQHF. CDR3 DNA: TGTGCCAGCAGTTACTCGGCGGGGACCGGTCAGCCCCAGCATTTT. The chain is built from TRBV6-5 and TRBJ1-5, with D tentatively TRBD1 (5 bases). The CDR3 runs to 15 residues. Germline-derived CDR1 and CDR2 are MNHEY and SVGAGI. V lost 0 bases and J lost 6, with 12 bases in between.